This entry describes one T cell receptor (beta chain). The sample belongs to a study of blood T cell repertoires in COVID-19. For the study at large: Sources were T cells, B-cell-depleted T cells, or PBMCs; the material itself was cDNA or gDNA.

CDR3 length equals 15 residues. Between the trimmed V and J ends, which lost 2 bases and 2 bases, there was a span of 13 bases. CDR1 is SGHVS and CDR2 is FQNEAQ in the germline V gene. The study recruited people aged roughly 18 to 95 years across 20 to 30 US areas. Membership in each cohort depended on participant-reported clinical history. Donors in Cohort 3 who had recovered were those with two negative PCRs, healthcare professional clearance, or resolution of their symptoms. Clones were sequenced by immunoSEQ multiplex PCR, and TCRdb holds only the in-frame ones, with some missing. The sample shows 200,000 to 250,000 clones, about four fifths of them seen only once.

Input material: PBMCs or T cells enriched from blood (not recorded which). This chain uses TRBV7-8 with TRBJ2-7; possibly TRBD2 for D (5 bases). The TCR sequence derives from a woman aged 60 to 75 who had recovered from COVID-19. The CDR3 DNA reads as TGTGCCAGCAGCTTACGGGGTCAGGAAGCCTACGAGCAGTACTTC. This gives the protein CASSLRGQEAYEQYF.